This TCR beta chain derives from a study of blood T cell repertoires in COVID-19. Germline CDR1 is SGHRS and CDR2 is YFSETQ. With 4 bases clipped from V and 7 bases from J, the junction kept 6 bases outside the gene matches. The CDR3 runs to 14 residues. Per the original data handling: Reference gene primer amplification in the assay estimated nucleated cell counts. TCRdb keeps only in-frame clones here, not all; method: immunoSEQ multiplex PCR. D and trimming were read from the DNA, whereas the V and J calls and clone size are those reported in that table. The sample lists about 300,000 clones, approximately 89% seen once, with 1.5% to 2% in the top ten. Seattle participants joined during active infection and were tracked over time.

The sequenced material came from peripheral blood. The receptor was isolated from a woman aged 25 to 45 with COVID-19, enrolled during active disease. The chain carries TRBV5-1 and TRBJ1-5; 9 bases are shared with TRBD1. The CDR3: CASSPRQGGQPQHF. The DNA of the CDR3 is TGCGCCAGCAGCCCGAGACAGGGGGGACAGCCCCAGCATTTT.